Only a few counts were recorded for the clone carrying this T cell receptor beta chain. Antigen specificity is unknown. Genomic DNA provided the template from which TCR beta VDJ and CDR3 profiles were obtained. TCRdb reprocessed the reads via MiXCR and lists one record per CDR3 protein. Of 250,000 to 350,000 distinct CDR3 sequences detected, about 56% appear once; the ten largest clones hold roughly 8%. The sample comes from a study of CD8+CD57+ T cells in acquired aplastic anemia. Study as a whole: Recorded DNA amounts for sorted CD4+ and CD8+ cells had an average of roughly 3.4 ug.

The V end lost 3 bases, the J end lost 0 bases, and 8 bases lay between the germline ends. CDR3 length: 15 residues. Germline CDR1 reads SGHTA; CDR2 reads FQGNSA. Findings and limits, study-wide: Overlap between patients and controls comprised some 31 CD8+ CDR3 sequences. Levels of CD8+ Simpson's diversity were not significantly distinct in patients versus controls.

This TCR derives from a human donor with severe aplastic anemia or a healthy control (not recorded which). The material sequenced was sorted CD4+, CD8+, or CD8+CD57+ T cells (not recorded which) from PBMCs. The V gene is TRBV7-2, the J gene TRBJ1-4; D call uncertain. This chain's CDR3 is CASSFHGTTNEKLFF. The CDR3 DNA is TGTGCCAGCAGCTTTCATGGAACAACTAATGAAAAACTGTTTTTT.